One sample yielded the 32 T cell receptor beta chains listed below, sequenced in a study of blood T cell repertoires in COVID-19. TCRdb's table, derived via immunoSEQ multiplex PCR, lists solely in-frame clones and lacks some. Found here are a few hundred thousand clones, roughly 90% of them singletons; the top ten hold under 6.5%. The sequenced material came from peripheral blood. These receptors were taken from a man younger than 35 who had recovered from COVID-19.

This clone appeared a single time. This chain joins TRBV7-2 and TRBJ2-7; 8 nucleotides match TRBD1. CDR1 is SGHTA and CDR2 is FQGNSA in the germline V gene. Trimming took 4 bases from V and 3 from J; bases not matched to a gene: 8. The CDR3 is 15 residues long. The CDR3 sequence is CASSSAGTGVYEQYF. The CDR3, as DNA: TGTGCCAGCAGCTCCGCCGGGACAGGAGTCTACGAGCAGTACTTC. Full variable domain (remainder filled in from reference TRBV7-2 and TRBJ2-7): GAGVSQSPSNKVTEKGKDVELRCDPISGHTALYWYRQSLGQGLEFLIYFQGNSAPDKSGLPSDRFSAERTGGSVSTLTIQRTQQEDSAVYLCASSSAGTGVYEQYFGPGTRLTVT.

J is TRBJ1-4 and V is TRBV2; 10 bases map to TRBD1. The junction had 10 bases not matched to a gene; V was cut back by 3 bases and J by 3 bases. Germline V gives CDR1 SNHLY, CDR2 FYNNEI. CDR3 length: 18 amino acids. CDR3 in amino acids: CASSDPTGGDWANEKLFF. CDR3 in DNA: TGTGCCAGCAGTGACCCGACAGGGGGCGATTGGGCTAATGAAAAACTGTTTTTT.

The chain has TRBV19 and TRBJ2-7; D is possibly TRBD1 (6 bases). The CDR3 has 16 residues. Trimming took off 3 bases at V and 2 bases at J, with 17 bases between the two ends. The germline V gene has CDR1 LNHDA and CDR2 SQIVND (reference sequence). CDR3: CASSMEWTVLPYEQYF. The CDR3, as DNA: TGTGCCAGTAGTATGGAATGGACAGTTCTGCCCTACGAGCAGTACTTC.

This clone was observed a handful of times. The chain is built from TRBV11-1 and TRBJ2-7, with 9 bases matching TRBD1. This CDR3 has 16 amino acids. Germline V CDR1 and CDR2: SGHAT, FQDESV (reference sequence). With V trimmed by 1 base and J by 1 base, 5 bases remained unmatched. For the CDR3, the DNA is TGTGCCAGCAGCTTAGTTTATGGACAGGGGTCCTACGAGCAGTACTTC. Translation: CASSLVYGQGSYEQYF.

This clone was detected once. J is TRBJ1-6 and V is TRBV25-1, with D uncertain. V lost 6 bases and J lost 7, with 16 bases in between. The CDR3 spans 15 residues. The germline V gene has CDR1 MGHDK and CDR2 SYGVNS. CDR3 residues: CASRYDGGRNSPLHF. CDR3 sequence (DNA): TGTGCCAGCAGATACGATGGAGGGAGGAATTCACCCCTCCACTTT.

The chain combines TRBV18 with TRBJ2-7; weak D call: TRBD1 (5 bases). V lost 3 bases, J lost 1 base, and 16 bases lay in between. This CDR3 comprises 16 residues. Looked up from germline, CDR1 is KGHSH and CDR2 is LQKENI. The CDR3 coding sequence is TGTGCCAGCTCACCCTCACAGGCCCTAAATTCCTACGAGCAGTACTTC. This codes for CASSPSQALNSYEQYF.

The chain has TRBV11-2 and TRBJ2-2; 7 bases are a match to TRBD2. CDR3 length: 18 amino acids. The ends lost 2 bases at V and 0 bases at J; junction bases unmatched: 9. Germline CDR1 is SGHAT and CDR2 is FQNNGV. DNA of the CDR3: TGTGCCAGCAGCTTACGCGGGCTAGCGGAACCGAACACCGGGGAGCTGTTTTTT. Translated, it gives CASSLRGLAEPNTGELFF.

The chain has TRBV20-1 and TRBJ1-2; D is unclear. This CDR3 has 13 amino acids. V shed 3 bases and J shed 4 bases, with 12 bases lying between them. The germline V gene has CDR1 DFQATT and CDR2 SNEGSKA (reference sequence). The chain's CDR3 is CSASPQSGYGYTF. DNA of the CDR3: TGCAGTGCTAGTCCCCAGAGCGGCTATGGCTACACCTTC.

V usage is TRBV9 and J usage is TRBJ1-1, with D maybe TRBD1 (5 bases). In germline, CDR1 is SGDLS, CDR2 YYNGEE. V was shortened by 5 bases and J by 7 bases, with 9 bases between the two germline ends. CDR3 size: 11 residues. CDR3 coding DNA: TGTGCCAGCAGTACAGGAGTTGAAGCTTTCTTT. It yields the protein CASSTGVEAFF.

The genes are TRBV19 and TRBJ1-5; 9 bases fit TRBD1. The CDR3 length is 12 residues. Trimming at V came to 10 bases and at J to 4 bases, leaving 2 bases not matched to a gene. Germline CDR1 is LNHDA and CDR2 is SQIVND (reference sequence). DNA of the CDR3: TGTGCCACCGGGACAGGGAATCAGCCCCAGCATTTT. Its translation: CATGTGNQPQHF. The variable domain in full, completed from reference TRBV19 and TRBJ1-5, reads DGGITQSPKYLFRKEGQNVTLSCEQNLNHDAMYWYRQDPGQGLRLIYYSQIVNDFQKGDIAEGYSVSREKKESFPLTVTSAQKNPTAFYLCATGTGNQPQHFGDGTRLSIL.

This chain connects TRBV27 to TRBJ1-5; D is perhaps TRBD1 (5 bases). Germline V lookup: CDR1 MNHEY, CDR2 SMNVEV (reference sequence). CDR3 length: 17 residues. Trimming cost V 1 base and J 5 bases, with 18 bases left between them. The CDR3: CASSLFRPRQQHQPQHF. CDR3 DNA sequence: TGTGCCAGCAGTTTATTCCGACCTAGACAGCAGCATCAGCCCCAGCATTTT.

V is TRBV7-6 and J is TRBJ1-1; no clear D gene. In germline, CDR1 is SGHVS, CDR2 FNYEAQ. The CDR3 length is 13 residues. Deletions cut 4 bases from V and 4 bases from J, with 10 bases between. The CDR3 loop is CASSSAGSTEAFF. Written as DNA, the CDR3 is TGTGCCAGCAGCTCGGCGGGCAGCACTGAAGCTTTCTTT.

Only one count was recorded for this clone. The J gene is TRBJ1-2, the V gene TRBV21-1; the table's D call, TRBD1, has no DNA check behind it. TRBV21-1 is an annotated pseudogene. There are 17 residues in the CDR3. The CDR3 DNA reads as TGTGCCAGCAGCAAAAGTGTAAACGGCAGGGTGGACTATGGCTACACCTTC. It translates to CASSKSVNGRVDYGYTF.

This rearrangement joins TRBV6-5 to TRBJ1-1; no clear D gene. This CDR3 is 11 amino acids long. Trimming removed 6 bases from V and 5 bases from J, with 7 bases in between. Germline loops: CDR1 MNHEY, CDR2 SVGAGI. The CDR3 nucleotides are TGTGCCAGCAGAGGAGAGACTGAAGCTTTCTTT. Amino acids: CASRGETEAFF.

V gene TRBV6-5 combines with J gene TRBJ1-6; TRBD1 matches at 9 bases. The CDR3 runs 15 residues. The trim removed 6 bases at V and 7 bases at J, leaving 7 bases unmatched. Germline assignment: CDR1 MNHEY and CDR2 SVGAGI. The CDR3 reads CASRGGQGPNSPLHF. For the CDR3, the DNA is TGTGCCAGCAGGGGGGGACAGGGCCCAAATTCACCCCTCCACTTT.

The CDR3 is CASSYPAIAGIEAFF. Here the CDR3 DNA reads TGTGCCAGCAGTTACCCGGCGATTGCGGGCATTGAAGCTTTCTTT. The chain employs TRBV6-2 or TRBV6-3 and TRBJ1-1; D is ambiguous. The CDR3 has 15 amino acids. Per the germline V gene, CDR1 is MNHEY and CDR2 is SVGEGT. Deletions cut 2 bases from V and 7 bases from J, with 17 bases between.

The genes are TRBV11-2 and TRBJ2-7; D is possibly TRBD1 (7 bases). Trimming took off 5 bases at V and 3 bases at J, with 17 bases between the two ends. Germline V CDR1 and CDR2: SGHAT, FQNNGV. The CDR3 covers 15 residues. As DNA, the CDR3 is TGTGCCAGCAGCCTTCGGGGGACAGAACTCTACGAGCAGTACTTC. Its protein product is CASSLRGTELYEQYF.

The chain has TRBV6-6 and TRBJ2-5, with TRBD2 matching 9 bases. The CDR3 is made up of 15 amino acids. The V and J ends lost 6 bases and 3 bases, in that order; junction bases with no gene match: 8. Per the germline V gene, CDR1 is MNHNY and CDR2 is SVGAGI (reference sequence). CDR3 region: CASSGSGGPKETQYF. In nucleotides, the CDR3 is TGTGCCAGCAGCGGGAGCGGGGGGCCTAAAGAGACCCAGTACTTC.

Concerning this clone itself: A read error may account for a junction end that differs from germline. This CDR3 is CASSLAGGATDTQYF. In DNA form, the CDR3 reads TGTGCCAGCAGCCTAGCGGGGGGGGCCACAGATACGCAGTATTTT. This chain connects TRBV7-2 to TRBJ2-3, with 12 bases matching TRBD2. The CDR3 has 15 amino acids. Germline-derived CDR1 and CDR2 are SGHTA and FQGNSA.

The rearrangement joins TRBV19 to TRBJ2-7, with 8 bases lining up with TRBD2. Germline CDR1 reads LNHDA; CDR2 reads SQIVND (reference sequence). V trimming: 3 bases; J trimming: 6 bases; junction bases outside the gene matches: 13. The CDR3 runs to 16 residues. The chain's CDR3 is CASSIVAVSGRGEQYF. The CDR3 DNA follows: TGTGCCAGTAGTATCGTGGCGGTCAGCGGGAGAGGCGAGCAGTACTTC.

This clone was detected only once. The rearrangement uses TRBV9 and TRBJ2-1; D not resolved. V was cut by 3 bases and J by 5 bases, with 18 bases left in between. This CDR3 comprises 16 residues. The germline V gene has CDR1 SGDLS and CDR2 YYNGEE. The CDR3 spells CASSGDNGTGHNEQFF. CDR3 DNA: TGTGCCAGCAGCGGAGATAACGGAACTGGGCACAATGAGCAGTTCTTC. Drawing the rest from reference TRBV9 and TRBJ2-1, the complete variable domain is DSGVTQTPKHLITATGQRVTLRCSPRSGDLSVYWYQQSLDQGLQFLIQYYNGEERAKGNILERFSAQQFPDLHSELNLSSLELGDSALYFCASSGDNGTGHNEQFFGPGTRLTVL.

The rearrangement links TRBV27 to TRBJ1-4; tentative D call: TRBD1 (5 bases). V lost 5 bases and J 3 bases, leaving 16 bases between the germline ends. This CDR3 contains 16 residues. Looked up from germline, CDR1 is MNHEY and CDR2 is SMNVEV (reference sequence). The CDR3 bases are TGTGCCAGCAGTAACAACAGGTACTCGGCTAATGAAAAACTGTTTTTT. It is translated as CASSNNRYSANEKLFF.

The gene calls are TRBV27 and TRBJ1-1, with a tentative D call TRBD1 (5 bases). Trimming shortened V by 5 bases and J by 1 base, and 11 bases separated the two germline ends. The CDR3 covers 14 residues. Looked up from germline, CDR1 is MNHEY and CDR2 is SMNVEV (reference sequence). The CDR3 bases are TGTGCCAGCAGTAGGAACACAGGGAACACTGAAGCTTTCTTT. Residues: CASSRNTGNTEAFF.

V gene TRBV27 combines with J gene TRBJ1-1; weak D call: TRBD1 (6 bases). Germline CDR1 is MNHEY and CDR2 is SMNVEV (reference sequence). The CDR3 is 14 amino acids. Trimming took off 4 bases at V and 4 bases at J, with 13 bases between the two ends. The CDR3 sequence is CASSSGHSGTEAFF. The CDR3 DNA reads as TGTGCCAGCAGTTCGGGACACTCAGGCACTGAAGCTTTCTTT.

The rearrangement links TRBV9 to TRBJ2-1; 10 nucleotides align to TRBD2. The CDR3 is made up of 17 amino acids. The V and J ends lost 4 bases and 8 bases, in that order; junction bases with no gene match: 15. CDR1 and CDR2 from the germline V gene are SGDLS and YYNGEE. The CDR3 coding sequence is TGTGCCAGCAGCCCGAGGGGGGGGAGCGGGAGGGCCCATGAGCAGTTCTTC. Translation: CASSPRGGSGRAHEQFF.

The chain uses TRBV2 and TRBJ1-6; tentatively, D is TRBD1 (5 bases). Germline V gene lookup returns CDR1 SNHLY and CDR2 FYNNEI. The CDR3 is 14 residues long. V lost 5 bases, J lost 5 bases, and 10 bases lay in between. CDR3 loop: CASSPWGNNSPLHF. CDR3 DNA sequence: TGTGCCAGCAGTCCGTGGGGCAATAATTCACCCCTCCACTTT.

V and J are TRBV5-1 and TRBJ1-1; tentatively, D is TRBD1 (6 bases). Germline CDR1 SGHRS, CDR2 YFSETQ. Deletions cut 3 bases from V and 4 bases from J, with 13 bases between. The CDR3 is 14 amino acids. For the CDR3, the DNA is TGCGCCAGCAGCTGGTCAGGACAGACCACTGAAGCTTTCTTT. Translated: CASSWSGQTTEAFF.

The genes are TRBV30 and TRBJ1-3; no reliable D call. Per the germline V gene, CDR1 is GTSNPN and CDR2 is SVGIG (reference sequence). The CDR3 spans 12 residues. Between the trimmed V and J ends, which lost 4 bases and 0 bases, there was a span of 4 bases. Here the CDR3 reads CAWTDSGNTIYF. The CDR3 coding sequence is TGTGCCTGGACAGACTCTGGAAACACCATATATTTT.

J is TRBJ1-3 and V is TRBV3-1 (or the pseudogene TRBV3-2); 7 bases are a match to TRBD1. The germline V gene encodes CDR1 LGHDT and CDR2 YNNKEL (reference sequence). V gave up 3 bases and J gave up 4 bases; unmatched junction bases: 0. This CDR3 comprises 13 residues. As DNA, the CDR3 is TGTGCCAGCAGCCAGGACAGGGGAAACACCATATATTTT. Its protein is CASSQDRGNTIYF.

V is TRBV13 and J is TRBJ1-2; possible D gene TRBD1, 6 bases. Trimming cost V 4 bases and J 1 base, with 13 bases left between them. Looked up from germline, CDR1 is PRHDT and CDR2 is FYEKMQ (reference sequence). The CDR3 consists of 15 residues. CDR3 sequence (DNA): TGTGCCAGCAGCTCCACGGACAGAGATAACTATGGCTACACCTTC. Translated, it gives CASSSTDRDNYGYTF.

This chain connects TRBV6-1 to TRBJ1-2, with D perhaps matching TRBD1 (5 bases). V was trimmed by 0 bases and J by 0 bases, leaving 11 bases between them. The CDR3 is 16 residues long. The germline V gene encodes CDR1 MNHNS and CDR2 SASEGT. CDR3 DNA: TGTGCCAGCAGTGAAGCGCTGGGGGACTCTAACTATGGCTACACCTTC. Translated: CASSEALGDSNYGYTF.

The table lists this clone with a few counts. One end of the junction does not line up with germline, which may come from a read error. This sequence joins TRBV27 and TRBJ2-7; 8 bases agree with TRBD2. Germline CDR1 reads MNHEY; CDR2 reads SMNVEV (reference sequence). The CDR3 is 15 amino acids. Written as DNA, the CDR3 is TGTCCCAGGGATAGCGGGGCGACAATTAACTACGAGCAGTACTTC. It encodes CPRDSGATINYEQYF.